These 32 T cell receptor beta chains were all obtained from the same sample, sequenced in a study of blood T cell repertoires in COVID-19. Sequencing was performed with immunoSEQ multiplex PCR; in TCRdb, only in-frame clones are kept and a portion is missing. Here the sample spans 150,000 to 200,000 clones, more than 80% being singletons. The sequencing sample was made of PBMCs or T cells enriched from blood (not recorded which). The receptors were sampled from a man over 45 who had recovered from COVID-19.

This clone turned up a few times. The chain is built from TRBV28 and TRBJ1-5; the D gene is possibly TRBD1 (5 bases). V lost 3 bases and J lost 5, with 8 bases in between. CDR1 MDHEN and CDR2 SYDVKM come from the germline V gene. CDR3 size: 13 residues. CDR3 region: CASSLPGHQPQHF. In DNA, the CDR3 is TGTGCCAGCAGTTTGCCAGGGCATCAGCCCCAGCATTTT.

The sample holds one count of this clone. The rearrangement links TRBV10-3 to TRBJ1-2; TRBD1 matches at 8 bases. The germline V gene encodes CDR1 ENHRY and CDR2 SYGVKD. This CDR3 spans 11 amino acids. J lost 7 bases, V lost 10 bases, and 5 bases had no gene match. CDR3 DNA sequence: TGTGCCACTGGACAGGGATCTGGCTACACCTTC. It specifies CATGQGSGYTF.

This clone came up once. This chain connects TRBV5-1 to TRBJ1-4, with 12 bases fitting TRBD1. Germline CDR1 and CDR2: SGHRS and YFSETQ. With 4 bases clipped from V and 8 bases from J, the junction kept 9 bases outside the gene matches. This CDR3 spans 16 amino acids. The CDR3 bases are TGCGCCAGCAGCGCGGGACAGGGGGCTCCAACCGAAAAACTGTTTTTT. This gives the protein CASSAGQGAPTEKLFF.

This clone was detected a few times. This rearrangement joins TRBV30 to TRBJ1-1; 7 positions match TRBD1. This CDR3 region has 13 residues. The V gene's germline CDR1 is GTSNPN and CDR2 SVGIG (reference sequence). V lost 1 base, J lost 4 bases, and 3 bases stayed unmatched. CDR3 DNA: TGTGCCTGGAGTGGGGACAGTGGCACTGAAGCTTTCTTT. This gives the protein CAWSGDSGTEAFF. Combining the CDR3 with reference TRBV30 and TRBJ1-1 gives the whole variable domain SQTIHQWPATLVQPVGSPLSLECTVEGTSNPNLYWYRQAAGRGLQLLFYSVGIGQISSEVPQNLSASRPQDRQFILSSKKLLLSDSGFYLCAWSGDSGTEAFFGQGTRLTVV.

The chain combines TRBV27 with TRBJ2-5; 10 nucleotides match TRBD2. Germline loops: CDR1 MNHEY, CDR2 SMNVEV (reference sequence). This CDR3 comprises 15 residues. Unmatched junction bases numbered 7, after V lost 5 bases and J lost 4 bases. CDR3 nucleotide sequence: TGTGCCAGCAGTACCCAGCGGGGGGGCCGAGAGACCCAGTACTTC. Encoded protein: CASSTQRGGRETQYF.

The chain links TRBV6-4 to TRBJ2-1; D not certain. Looked up from germline, CDR1 is MRHNA and CDR2 is SNTAGT. V was shortened by 3 bases and J by 7 bases, with 16 bases between the two germline ends. The CDR3 totals 15 residues. Here the CDR3 DNA reads TGTGCCAGCAGTGAAAATGGTGACACGTTGAATGAGCAGTTCTTC. This encodes CASSENGDTLNEQFF.

The V gene is TRBV6-5, the J gene TRBJ2-1; maybe TRBD1 (5 bases). CDR1 is MNHEY and CDR2 is SVGAGI in the germline V gene. The CDR3 sequence is 15 residues long. V was shortened by 7 bases and J by 1 base, with 14 bases between the two germline ends. CDR3 nucleotide sequence: TGTGCCAGCAACCCTGACAGTCGATCCTACAATGAGCAGTTCTTC. The encoded protein is CASNPDSRSYNEQFF.

In regard to this clone: Sequence at one end of the junction differs from germline and may be a read error. The chain couples TRBV5-1 to TRBJ2-4, with TRBD2 identical over 13 bases. The CDR3 totals 15 residues. Germline V gives CDR1 SGHRS, CDR2 YFSETQ. CDR3 loop: CASSLGTSGADIQYF. CDR3 DNA sequence: TGCGCCAGCAGTTTGGGGACTAGCGGGGCAGACATTCAGTACTTC.

This chain links TRBV12-3 or TRBV12-4 with TRBJ2-7; D perhaps matches TRBD2 (6 bases). V lost 5 bases, J lost 3 bases, and 8 bases lay in between. The CDR3 runs 12 residues. CDR3 DNA: TGTGCCAGCAGTCCCGGGAGCTACGAGCAGTACTTC. Translation: CASSPGSYEQYF.

The V and J genes are TRBV5-6 and TRBJ2-3; D may be TRBD1 (5 bases). CDR1 and CDR2 from the germline V gene are SGHDT and YYEEEE. The germline V and J ends were trimmed by 0 bases and 6 bases, with 11 bases remaining between them. CDR3 length: 14 amino acids. CDR3 nucleotides: TGTGCCAGCAGCTTGGGGACACGACGGGATACGCAGTATTTT. It encodes CASSLGTRRDTQYF.

CDR3 DNA sequence: TGCGCCAGCAGCCCCGACAGTTCCACCGGGGAGCTGTTTTTT. Translated: CASSPDSSTGELFF. V and J are TRBV5-1 and TRBJ2-2, with a tentative D call TRBD1 (5 bases). V was cut by 4 bases and J by 4 bases, with 11 bases left in between. The germline CDR1 and CDR2 sequences are SGHRS and YFSETQ. The CDR3 length is 14 residues.

The table lists this clone with a few counts. This sequence joins TRBV28 and TRBJ1-1, with 7 bases aligning to TRBD1. CDR1 and CDR2 (germline): MDHEN, SYDVKM. J was trimmed by 4 bases and V by 7 bases; bases with no gene match: 9. This CDR3 has 14 amino acids. The CDR3 bases are TGTGCCAGCACCCTAACCAGGGGGGCCACTGAAGCTTTCTTT. It is translated as CASTLTRGATEAFF.

The chain recombines TRBV12-5 with TRBJ2-5; D remains unclear. This CDR3 comprises 11 residues. From germline, CDR1 is LGHNT and CDR2 FRNRAP. V lost 4 bases and J lost 14, with 14 bases in between. In DNA form, the CDR3 reads TGTGCTAGTGGTTCCTCAGGTTCGATTTACTTC. Protein sequence: CASGSSGSIYF.

The chain joins TRBV28 to TRBJ2-5; 8 bases align to TRBD1. Germline CDR1 and CDR2: MDHEN and SYDVKM. With 5 bases clipped from V and 5 bases from J, the junction kept 13 bases outside the gene matches. This CDR3 is built from 16 residues. This chain's CDR3 is CASSPGGQGQRETQYF. Here the CDR3 DNA reads TGTGCCAGCAGTCCAGGAGGACAGGGACAGAGGGAGACCCAGTACTTC.

This chain links TRBV6-2 or TRBV6-3 with TRBJ2-5; 11 bases map to TRBD2. Looked up from germline, CDR1 is MNHEY and CDR2 is SVGEGT. The CDR3 length is 18 residues. V was clipped by 6 bases and J by 2 bases; unmatched bases: 14. CDR3: CASSPPHSLAGGQETQYF. In DNA form, the CDR3 reads TGTGCCAGCAGCCCCCCCCATTCTCTAGCGGGGGGACAAGAGACCCAGTACTTC.

V is TRBV15 and J is TRBJ2-3; weak D call: TRBD1 (6 bases). CDR3 length equals 16 residues. The V gene lost 1 base and the J gene lost 0 bases, with 11 bases spanning the gap. In germline, CDR1 is LNHNV, CDR2 YYDKDF (reference sequence). The CDR3 is CATSRGSGQSTDTQYF. In DNA, the CDR3 is TGTGCCACCAGCAGAGGATCAGGACAGAGCACAGATACGCAGTATTTT.

The V and J genes are TRBV4-1 and TRBJ2-2; no clear D. In germline, CDR1 is MGHRA, CDR2 YSYEKL. V lost 0 bases, J lost 4 bases, and 18 bases lay in between. This CDR3 is 18 amino acids long. The DNA for the CDR3 is TGCGCCAGCAGCCAAGAATCCGTGGTCCAGATTGGCACCGGGGAGCTGTTTTTT. Protein product: CASSQESVVQIGTGELFF.

The V gene is TRBV15, the J gene TRBJ2-5, with D possibly matching TRBD1 (7 bases). V lost 3 bases and J lost 5, with 16 bases in between. The CDR3 has 15 residues. Germline V gene lookup returns CDR1 LNHNV and CDR2 YYDKDF (reference sequence). CDR3 DNA sequence: TGTGCCACCAGCAGGGTTCAGGGGGGAGCGGAGACCCAGTACTTC. Translating it yields CATSRVQGGAETQYF.

CDR3 in amino acids: CASSRPGLNEQFF. CDR3 sequence (DNA): TGTGCCAGCAGCAGGCCGGGACTTAATGAGCAGTTCTTC. The V call is TRBV7-2, the J call TRBJ2-1; perhaps TRBD2 as D (6 bases). Trimming removed 5 bases from V and 7 bases from J, with 12 bases in between. Germline lookup yields CDR1 SGHTA and CDR2 FQGNSA. The CDR3 is made up of 13 amino acids.

This chain links TRBV5-1 with TRBJ2-5; D gene unclear. The germline V and J ends were trimmed by 1 base and 5 bases, with 15 bases remaining between them. There are 15 residues in the CDR3. Germline-derived CDR1 and CDR2 are SGHRS and YFSETQ. The DNA of the CDR3 is TGCGCCAGCAGCTTGCAAGCAGGATATGGGGAGACCCAGTACTTC. Translating gives CASSLQAGYGETQYF.

V usage is TRBV7-2 and J usage is TRBJ1-6; 9 nucleotides agree with TRBD1. J gave up 7 bases and V 2 bases, and 3 bases lay outside the gene matches. Looked up from germline, CDR1 is SGHTA and CDR2 is FQGNSA. The CDR3 length is 15 residues. CDR3 sequence: CASSLIGQGNSPLHF. Written as DNA, the CDR3 is TGTGCCAGCAGCTTAATCGGACAGGGGAATTCACCCCTCCACTTT.

A note on this clone: Other DNA sequences within the sample encode an identical CDR3. This chain joins TRBV5-1 and TRBJ1-1; D not resolved. Germline assignment: CDR1 SGHRS and CDR2 YFSETQ. The CDR3 length is 13 residues. V lost 0 bases to trimming and J lost 0 bases, with 3 bases between them. The CDR3 region is CASSLDMNTEAFF. CDR3 bases: TGCGCCAGCAGCTTGGACATGAACACTGAAGCTTTCTTT.

This chain joins TRBV9 and TRBJ2-3; 8 bases match TRBD2. The CDR3 is made up of 21 amino acids. V was clipped by 2 bases and J by 0 bases; unmatched bases: 20. From germline, CDR1 is SGDLS and CDR2 YYNGEE. The CDR3 loop is CASSVGPGGTRAVGSTDTQYF. The CDR3 nucleotides read TGTGCCAGCAGCGTGGGACCGGGGGGGACTAGGGCTGTCGGTAGCACAGATACGCAGTATTTT.

The chain recombines TRBV3-1 (or the pseudogene TRBV3-2) with TRBJ1-4; D might be TRBD1 (5 bases). The CDR3 sequence is 15 residues long. V lost 0 bases to trimming and J lost 9 bases, with 14 bases between them. Germline loops: CDR1 LGHDT, CDR2 YNNKEL (reference sequence). CDR3 sequence: CASSQEGRGGQKLFF. The CDR3 region has the DNA TGTGCCAGCAGCCAAGAAGGGAGGGGTGGGCAAAAACTGTTTTTT.

The chain links TRBV19 to TRBJ1-4, with TRBD1 matching over 11 bases. Losses at the gene ends were 6 bases for V and 5 bases for J; bases not matched to a gene: 5. The CDR3 spans 15 residues. Germline loops: CDR1 LNHDA, CDR2 SQIVND (reference sequence). CDR3 in DNA: TGTGCCAGTAGGCCAGGGACAGGGGGAAATGAAAAACTGTTTTTT. Residues: CASRPGTGGNEKLFF.

J is TRBJ1-1 and V is TRBV5-1, with a possible D match to TRBD1 (5 bases). This CDR3 region has 14 residues. Trimming cost V 1 base and J 8 bases, with 15 bases left between them. In germline, CDR1 is SGHRS, CDR2 YFSETQ. In nucleotides, the CDR3 is TGCGCCAGCAGCTTGAATTTGGGGGGGAGAGAAGCTTTCTTT. This translates into CASSLNLGGREAFF. The whole variable domain, filled in from reference TRBV5-1 and TRBJ1-1, reads KAGVTQTPRYLIKTRGQQVTLSCSPISGHRSVSWYQQTPGQGLQFLFEYFSETQRNKGNFPGRFSGRQFSNSRSEMNVSTLELGDSALYLCASSLNLGGREAFFGQGTRLTVV.

The genes are TRBV5-1 and TRBJ2-1, with D possibly matching TRBD2 (5 bases). The CDR3 consists of 13 residues. V was trimmed by 3 bases and J by 5 bases, leaving 9 bases between them. Germline lookup yields CDR1 SGHRS and CDR2 YFSETQ. CDR3 region: CASSSGIDNEQFF. CDR3 coding DNA: TGCGCCAGCAGCTCGGGGATCGACAATGAGCAGTTCTTC.

The chain combines TRBV2 with TRBJ2-1, with 9 positions matching TRBD1. The V gene's germline CDR1 is SNHLY and CDR2 FYNNEI. J gave up 6 bases and V 3 bases, and 15 bases lay outside the gene matches. The CDR3 loop spans 18 amino acids. The CDR3 region is CASSEGQGPNVDFNEQFF. The CDR3 coding sequence is TGTGCCAGCAGTGAGGGACAGGGCCCAAATGTTGATTTCAATGAGCAGTTCTTC. The variable domain in full, with the rest retrieved from reference TRBV2 and TRBJ2-1, is EPEVTQTPSHQVTQMGQEVILRCVPISNHLYFYWYRQILGQKVEFLVSFYNNEISEKSEIFDDQFSVERPDGSNFTLKIRSTKLEDSAMYFCASSEGQGPNVDFNEQFFGPGTRLTVL.

V usage is TRBV7-6 and J usage is TRBJ2-2; TRBD1 is a possible D gene (6 bases). CDR1 and CDR2 (germline): SGHVS, FNYEAQ. V was clipped by 5 bases and J by 6 bases, with 31 bases between them. The CDR3 length is 20 residues. CDR3 amino acids: CASSLIGVRGHLSLPGELFF. The CDR3 nucleotides are TGTGCCAGCAGCCTAATAGGGGTACGGGGACACCTTTCCCTCCCCGGGGAGCTGTTTTTT.

This clone was picked up one time. The chain employs TRBV9 and TRBJ2-3, with 7 bases lining up with TRBD2. CDR1 is SGDLS, CDR2 YYNGEE, per germline. J gave up 5 bases and V 0 bases, and 3 bases lay outside the gene matches. This CDR3 is 14 amino acids long. DNA for the CDR3: TGTGCCAGCAGCGTAGGGGCGGGGGTAGATACGCAGTATTTT. As protein: CASSVGAGVDTQYF.

This clone occurred once. The gene calls are TRBV5-1 and TRBJ2-7, with 8 bases lining up with TRBD1. Germline V CDR1 and CDR2: SGHRS, YFSETQ. V shed 4 bases, J shed 3 bases, and the junction held 6 bases outside the gene matches. The CDR3 spans 14 residues. CDR3: CASSDPGQDYEQYF. The DNA for the CDR3 is TGCGCCAGCAGCGATCCGGGACAGGACTACGAGCAGTACTTC.

The chain carries TRBV3-1 (or the pseudogene TRBV3-2) and TRBJ1-1, with D tentatively TRBD1 (6 bases). Germline V CDR1 and CDR2: LGHDT, YNNKEL (reference sequence). The CDR3 is 17 amino acids. V was trimmed by 3 bases and J by 0 bases, leaving 17 bases between them. The CDR3 bases are TGTGCCAGCAGCCAGGGGGCAATGGGAGCTCTGAACACTGAAGCTTTCTTT. This encodes CASSQGAMGALNTEAFF.